A selection of T cell receptor beta chains follows, all from one sample in a study of blood T cell repertoires in COVID-19. Here immunoSEQ multiplex PCR was the method, and the copy in TCRdb shows in-frame clones only, minus some. The sample lists 150,000 to 160,000 clones; roughly nine tenths were seen once. The sequenced sample consisted of peripheral blood. These receptor sequences come from a woman aged 40 to 55 with acute or convalescent COVID-19. Both conserved end residues are part of each CDR3. D genes are given only for firm matches. The size field is filled for only some rows; it gives once, few, many or a size class.

D gene,clone size,J gene,V gene,CDR3 DNA,CDR3 protein
TRBD1,-,TRBJ1-2,TRBV30,TGTGCCTGGAGTCGACCCCCCGCAGGGGGCTATGGCTACACCTTC,CAWSRPPAGGYGYTF
TRBD1,-,TRBJ2-3,TRBV5-1,TGCGCCAGCAGGGCCCTGACAGGGGGCAACACAGATACGCAGTATTTT,CASRALTGGNTDTQYF
TRBD1,-,TRBJ2-7,TRBV18,TGTGCCAGCTCACCAAACCGGGACAGTGCCTACGAGCAGTACTTC,CASSPNRDSAYEQYF
-,-,TRBJ1-5,TRBV5-1,TGCGCCAGCAGCTTACAGGGACCCAATCAGCCCCAGCATTTT,CASSLQGPNQPQHF
-,-,TRBJ1-6,TRBV5-8,TGTGCCAGCAGCATAACCGGGACTCACAATTCACCCCTCCACTTT,CASSITGTHNSPLHF
TRBD2,-,TRBJ2-2,TRBV24-1,TGTGCCACCGCGAGAGCGGGAGGGCCCGGGGAGCTGTTTTTT,CATARAGGPGELFF
-,few,TRBJ1-6,TRBV3-1/TRBV3-2,TGTGCCAGCAGCCAGGGGCGAGTTTCACCCCTCCACTTT,CASSQGRVSPLHF
-,-,TRBJ2-7,TRBV11-2,TGTGCCAGCACGGCGGCGATCTACGAGCAGTACTTC,CASTAAIYEQYF
TRBD1,-,TRBJ2-7,TRBV5-1,TGCGCCAGCAGCTTGGCAGGGGGCTACGGCTCCTACGAGCAGTACTTC,CASSLAGGYGSYEQYF
TRBD1,-,TRBJ2-5,TRBV28,TGTGCCAGCAGGCCCGGGACAGCCCAAGAGACCCAGTACTTC,CASRPGTAQETQYF
TRBD1,-,TRBJ1-2,TRBV12-3/TRBV12-4,TGTGCCAGCACGAACCAGGGGGTGGGCGGCTACACCTTC,CASTNQGVGGYTF
TRBD2,once,TRBJ2-1,TRBV9,TGTGCCAGCAGCCAAAGCCCCGGGACTAGCGACAATGAGCAGTTCTTC,CASSQSPGTSDNEQFF
TRBD2,-,TRBJ2-7,TRBV19,TGTGCCAGTAGTCCTAGCGGGTCCTCCTACGAGCAGTACTTC,CASSPSGSSYEQYF
-,-,TRBJ1-6,TRBV3-1/TRBV3-2,TGTGCCAGCAGCCAAGGACTGACGGGTTCACCCCTCCACTTT,CASSQGLTGSPLHF
-,once,TRBJ2-7,TRBV10-1,TGCGCCAGCAGTGAAGGAGGGTCTGCCTACGAGCAGTACTTC,CASSEGGSAYEQYF
-,-,TRBJ1-1,TRBV4-1,TGCGCCAGCAGCCAAGACGCGACAGCTAACACTGAAGCTTTCTTT,CASSQDATANTEAFF
-,-,TRBJ2-7,TRBV29-1,TGCAGCGTTCGTGTCGGGGTCTACGAGCAGTACTTC,CSVRVGVYEQYF
TRBD2,-,TRBJ2-7,TRBV9,TGTGCCAGCAGCGTAGAGAGGTGGGAGGGCCAGTACGAGCAGTACTTC,CASSVERWEGQYEQYF
TRBD1,-,TRBJ2-7,TRBV9,TGTGCCAGCAGCGTCTCGTCGGGACAGGGCTTCTACGAGCAGTACTTC,CASSVSSGQGFYEQYF
-,-,TRBJ2-7,TRBV7-9,TGTGCCAGCAGCTCACGGGTGGCCTACGAGCAGTACTTC,CASSSRVAYEQYF
-,-,TRBJ2-2,TRBV9,TGTGCCAGCAGCGTCGGAGGCCCCGGGGAGCTGTTTTTT,CASSVGGPGELFF
-,-,TRBJ1-5,TRBV2,TGTGCCAGCAGTGAAGATGCGCCGTCCCAGCATTTT,CASSEDAPSQHF
-,-,TRBJ2-3,TRBV3-1/TRBV3-2,TGTGCCAGCAGCCAGGGGCAGGCGAGCACAGATACGCAGTATTTT,CASSQGQASTDTQYF
TRBD1,-,TRBJ1-2,TRBV2,TGTGCCAGCAGGGGACAGATCGGCTACTATGGCTACACCTTC,CASRGQIGYYGYTF
-,-,TRBJ1-4,TRBV3-1/TRBV3-2,TGTGCCAGCAGCTGGGGCACTTACGAAAAACTGTTTTTT,CASSWGTYEKLFF
-,-,TRBJ1-2,TRBV7-8,TGTGCCAGCAGTCTCGAGAGGATACACCGATATGGCTACACCTTC,CASSLERIHRYGYTF